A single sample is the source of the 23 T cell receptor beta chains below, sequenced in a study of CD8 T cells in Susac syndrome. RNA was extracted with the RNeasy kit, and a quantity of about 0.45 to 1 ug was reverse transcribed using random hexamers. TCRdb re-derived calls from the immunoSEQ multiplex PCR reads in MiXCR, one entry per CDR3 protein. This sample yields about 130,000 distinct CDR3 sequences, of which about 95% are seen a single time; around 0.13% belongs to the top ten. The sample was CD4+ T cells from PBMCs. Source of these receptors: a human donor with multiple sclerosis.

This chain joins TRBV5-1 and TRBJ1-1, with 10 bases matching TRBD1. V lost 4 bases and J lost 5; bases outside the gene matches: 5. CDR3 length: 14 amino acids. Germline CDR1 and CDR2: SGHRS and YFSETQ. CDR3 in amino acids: CASSADRGRTEAFF. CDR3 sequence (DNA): TGCGCCAGCAGCGCTGACAGGGGGCGAACTGAAGCTTTCTTT.

The CDR3 nucleotides read TGTGCCAGCAGTTTAGGGCCGAGTGGACCAATTCAGTACTTC. It translates to CASSLGPSGPIQYF. J is TRBJ2-4 and V is TRBV12-3 or TRBV12-4, with D hard to call. Trimming shortened V by 1 base and J by 10 bases, and 14 bases separated the two germline ends. The CDR3 is made up of 14 amino acids.

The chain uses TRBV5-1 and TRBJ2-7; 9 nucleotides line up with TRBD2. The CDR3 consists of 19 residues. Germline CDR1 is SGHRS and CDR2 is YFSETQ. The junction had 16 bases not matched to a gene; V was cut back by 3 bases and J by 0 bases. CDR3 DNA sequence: TGCGCCAGCAGCTCCTCAGGGGGAGTGCGGGAGGGGAGCTCCTACGAGCAGTACTTC. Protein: CASSSSGGVREGSSYEQYF.

The CDR3 here is CASSISREGYGYTF. CDR3 in DNA: TGTGCCAGCAGCATCTCCAGGGAGGGCTATGGCTACACCTTC. This chain joins TRBV11-1 and TRBJ1-2; tentatively, D is TRBD1 (5 bases). V lost 5 bases to trimming and J lost 4 bases, with 14 bases between them. The CDR3 contains 14 residues. Germline V gives CDR1 SGHAT, CDR2 FQDESV (reference sequence). The variable domain in full, with the rest retrieved from reference TRBV11-1 and TRBJ1-2, is EAEVAQSPRYKITEKSQAVAFWCDPISGHATLYWYRQILGQGPELLVQFQDESVVDDSQLPKDRFSAERLKGVDSTLKIQPAELGDSAMYLCASSISREGYGYTFGSGTRLTVV.

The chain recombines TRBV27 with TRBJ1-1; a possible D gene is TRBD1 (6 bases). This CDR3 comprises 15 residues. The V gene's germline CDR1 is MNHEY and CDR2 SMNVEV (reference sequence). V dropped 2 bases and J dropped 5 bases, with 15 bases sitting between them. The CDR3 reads CASSLDGGLRTEAFF. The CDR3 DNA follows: TGTGCCAGCAGTTTAGACGGGGGCTTGAGGACTGAAGCTTTCTTT.

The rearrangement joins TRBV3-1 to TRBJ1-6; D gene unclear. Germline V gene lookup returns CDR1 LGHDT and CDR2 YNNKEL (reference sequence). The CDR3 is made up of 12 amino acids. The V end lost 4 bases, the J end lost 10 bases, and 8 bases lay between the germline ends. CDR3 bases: TGTGCCAGCAGCCGAGACTTCTCACCCCTCCACTTT. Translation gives CASSRDFSPLHF.

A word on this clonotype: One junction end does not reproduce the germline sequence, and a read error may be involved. The CDR3 bases are TGTGCCTGGAGTGGTAGCGGCGGAGGCCGCCTCTTC. This sequence encodes CAWSGSGGGRLF. The chain recombines TRBV30 with TRBJ2-1; weak D call: TRBD2 (6 bases). CDR1 and CDR2 (germline): GTSNPN, SVGIG (reference sequence). This CDR3 comprises 12 residues. Based on the CDR3 plus reference TRBV30 and TRBJ2-1, the full variable domain is SQTIHQWPATLVQPVGSPLSLECTVEGTSNPNLYWYRQAAGRGLQLLFYSVGIGQISSEVPQNLSASRPQDRQFILSSKKLLLSDSGFYLCAWSGSGGGRLFGPGTRLTVL.

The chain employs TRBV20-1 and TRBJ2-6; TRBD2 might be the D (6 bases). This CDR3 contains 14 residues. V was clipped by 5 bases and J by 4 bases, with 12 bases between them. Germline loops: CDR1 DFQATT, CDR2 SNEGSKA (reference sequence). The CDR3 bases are TGCAGTGCTCCCGACCGGGGGGGGGCCAACGTCCTGACTTTC. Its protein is CSAPDRGGANVLTF.

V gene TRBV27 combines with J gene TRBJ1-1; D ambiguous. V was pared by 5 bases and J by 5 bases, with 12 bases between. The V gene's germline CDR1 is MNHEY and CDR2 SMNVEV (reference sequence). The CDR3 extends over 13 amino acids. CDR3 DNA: TGTGCCAGCAGTGTCCTTGGAAGGACTGAAGCTTTCTTT. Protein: CASSVLGRTEAFF.

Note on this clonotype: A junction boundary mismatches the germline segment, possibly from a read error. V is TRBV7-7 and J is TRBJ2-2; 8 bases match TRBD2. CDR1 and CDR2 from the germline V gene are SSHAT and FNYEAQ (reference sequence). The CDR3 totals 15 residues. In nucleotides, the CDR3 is TGTGCTAGCAGCTTTAGCGGGGCGAACACCGGGGAGCTGTTTTTT. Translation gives CASSFSGANTGELFF.

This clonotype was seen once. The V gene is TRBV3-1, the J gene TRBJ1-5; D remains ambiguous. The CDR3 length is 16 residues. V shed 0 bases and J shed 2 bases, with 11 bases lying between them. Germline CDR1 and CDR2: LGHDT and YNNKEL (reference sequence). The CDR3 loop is CASSQDTGSGNQPQHF. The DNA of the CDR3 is TGTGCCAGCAGCCAAGATACCGGGTCGGGCAATCAGCCCCAGCATTTT.

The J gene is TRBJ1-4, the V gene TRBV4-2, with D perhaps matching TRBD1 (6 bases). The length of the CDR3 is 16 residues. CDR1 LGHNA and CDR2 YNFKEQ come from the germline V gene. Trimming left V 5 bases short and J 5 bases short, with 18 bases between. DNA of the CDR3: TGTGCCAGCAGCGACGGTCGGGGGGCGAGAAATGAAAAACTGTTTTTT. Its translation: CASSDGRGARNEKLFF.

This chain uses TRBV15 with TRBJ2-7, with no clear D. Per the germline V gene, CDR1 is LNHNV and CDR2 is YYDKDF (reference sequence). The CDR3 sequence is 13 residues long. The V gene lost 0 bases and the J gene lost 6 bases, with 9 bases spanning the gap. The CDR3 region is CATSREPASEQYF. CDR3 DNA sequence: TGTGCCACCAGCAGAGAACCAGCCTCCGAGCAGTACTTC.

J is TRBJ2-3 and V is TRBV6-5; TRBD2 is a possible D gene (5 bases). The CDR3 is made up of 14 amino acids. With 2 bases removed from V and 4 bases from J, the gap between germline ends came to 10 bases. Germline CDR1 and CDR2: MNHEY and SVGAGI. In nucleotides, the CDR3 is TGTGCCAGCAGTTACAGCGGTATAGCAGATACGCAGTATTTT. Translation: CASSYSGIADTQYF.

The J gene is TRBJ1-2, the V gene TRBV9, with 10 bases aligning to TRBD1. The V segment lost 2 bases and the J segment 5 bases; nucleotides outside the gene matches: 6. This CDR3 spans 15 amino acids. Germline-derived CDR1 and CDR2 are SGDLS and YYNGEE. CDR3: CASSVSTGGGYGYTF. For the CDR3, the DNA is TGTGCCAGCAGCGTCTCGACAGGGGGCGGGTATGGCTACACCTTC.

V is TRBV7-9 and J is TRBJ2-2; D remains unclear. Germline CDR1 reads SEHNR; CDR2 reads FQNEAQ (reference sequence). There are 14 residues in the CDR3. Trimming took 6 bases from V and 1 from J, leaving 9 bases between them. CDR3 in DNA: TGTGCCAGCAGTATGTTAGGGAACACCGGGGAGCTGTTTTTT. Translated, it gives CASSMLGNTGELFF.

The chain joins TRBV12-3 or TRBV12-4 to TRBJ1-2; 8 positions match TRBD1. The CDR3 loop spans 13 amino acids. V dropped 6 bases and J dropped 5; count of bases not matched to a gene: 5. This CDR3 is CASSPTGEYGYTF. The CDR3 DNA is TGTGCCAGCAGCCCGACAGGGGAGTATGGCTACACCTTC.

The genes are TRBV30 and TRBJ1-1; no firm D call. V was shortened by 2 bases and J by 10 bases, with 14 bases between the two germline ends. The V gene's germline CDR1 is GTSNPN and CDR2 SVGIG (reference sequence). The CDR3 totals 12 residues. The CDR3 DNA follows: TGTGCCTGGAGTCCTTCTCAAGGGAGAGCTTTCTTT. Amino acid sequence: CAWSPSQGRAFF.

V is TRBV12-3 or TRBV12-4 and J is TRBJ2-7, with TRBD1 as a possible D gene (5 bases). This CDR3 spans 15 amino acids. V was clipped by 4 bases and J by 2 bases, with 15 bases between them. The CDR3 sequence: CASSSSLDRPYEQYF. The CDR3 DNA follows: TGTGCCAGCAGTTCTAGTCTCGACAGACCCTACGAGCAGTACTTC.

The CDR3 DNA reads as TGTGCCAGCAGCCCCGGGACATTATACGAGCAGTACTTC. It yields the protein CASSPGTLYEQYF. V is TRBV7-9 and J is TRBJ2-7; TRBD1 is a possible D gene (6 bases). In germline, CDR1 is SEHNR, CDR2 FQNEAQ (reference sequence). The CDR3 spans 13 residues. V gave up 5 bases and J gave up 4 bases, with 12 bases separating them.

The CDR3 DNA reads TGTGCCTGGACCCCTGGGGGGAGCCCCTATGGCTACACCTTC. Translation: CAWTPGGSPYGYTF. The chain employs TRBV30 and TRBJ1-2, with D perhaps TRBD1 (5 bases). The CDR3 has 14 residues. Trimming removed 4 bases from V and 4 bases from J, with 16 bases in between. CDR1 and CDR2 (germline): GTSNPN, SVGIG (reference sequence).

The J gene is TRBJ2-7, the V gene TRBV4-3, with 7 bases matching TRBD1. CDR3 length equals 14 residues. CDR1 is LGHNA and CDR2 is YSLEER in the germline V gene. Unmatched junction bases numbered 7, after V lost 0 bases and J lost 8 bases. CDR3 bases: TGCGCCAGCAGCCAAGAGACAGGGAAGTTCCAGCAGTACTTC. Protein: CASSQETGKFQQYF.

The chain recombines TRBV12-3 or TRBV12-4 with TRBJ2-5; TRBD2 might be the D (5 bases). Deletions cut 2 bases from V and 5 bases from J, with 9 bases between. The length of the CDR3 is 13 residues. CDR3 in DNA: TGTGCCAGCAGTTTAAGCCTAGCTGAGACCCAGTACTTC. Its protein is CASSLSLAETQYF.